This TCR beta chain was sequenced during a study of T cell repertoires in cytomegalovirus infection. The overall study: Recently identified HLA-C-restricted CMV epitopes were used, and well-studied HLA-B-restricted CMV epitopes were used as well. Signatures in public TCR beta sequences pointed to both CMV infection and matching HLA type.

TCRdb re-analysed the reads in MiXCR, keeping a single row per CDR3 protein. The table records about 37,000 distinct CDR3 sequences, about 48% of them present only once. Germline V gene data show CDR1 as ENHRY and CDR2 as SYGVKD. The V and J ends lost 3 bases and 12 bases, in that order; junction bases with no gene match: 4. This CDR3 contains 11 residues. Broader study findings: HLA-C-restricted CMV clonotypes gave the most frequent clonotype in two of eight donors. The cumulative frequency of public TCR beta families identified carriers of CMV plus the relevant HLA.

In regard to this clonotype: What it recognizes is unknown.

The sequencing here drew on CD8+ T cells from cultured PBMCs, taken from culture after CMV antigen stimulation. The TCR sequence derives from a human donor in good health (CMV status not recorded). Some clones in this sample may be carry-over from other donors' samples. The genes are TRBV10-3 and TRBJ2-5; TRBD1 matches 7 bases. The CDR3 is CAISDDRAKYF. The DNA for the CDR3 is TGTGCCATCAGTGATGACAGGGCAAAGTACTTC.